Sequencing of this T cell receptor (beta chain) was carried out in a study of cytomegalovirus exposure and HLA in healthy donors. V lost 2 bases and J lost 5, with 8 bases in between. The germline gives CDR1 MGHRA, CDR2 YSYEKL. This CDR3 has 13 residues. TCRdb keeps only in-frame clones here, not all; method: immunoSEQ multiplex PCR. The sample lists 150,000 to 170,000 clones, approximately 86% occurring once. The donors were part of the validation cohort, which consisted of over a hundred subjects and was separate from the first cohort of about 650 subjects. Specimen: PBMCs. The clonotype comes from a man between 18 and 29 years old in good health and CMV-seropositive. V usage is TRBV4-1 and J usage is TRBJ2-3, with D possibly being TRBD2 (5 bases). The CDR3 bases are TGCGCCAGCAGCCAACTAGAGGGAGATACGCAGTATTTT. This sequence encodes CASSQLEGDTQYF.